The 2 T cell receptor beta chains below all came from one sample that was sequenced in a study of read filtering for tumor transcriptome and immune sequencing. From about 400 ng of RNA, a library with molecular barcoded alpha/delta and beta/gamma adaptors was made. TCRdb reanalysed the reads using MiXCR and keeps one entry per CDR3 protein. The repertoire holds around 38,000 distinct CDR3 sequences, with 12% to 15% as singletons. The sample consisted of a population of CD138-negative cells sorted from bone marrow. Source of these receptors: a donor at least 40 years old with multiple myeloma.

This clonotype was seen a handful of times. One end of the junction does not line up with germline, which may come from a read error. The chain couples TRBV2 to TRBJ1-2; TRBD1 agrees at 7 bases. There are 14 residues in the CDR3. Germline CDR1 SNHLY, CDR2 FYNNEI. CDR3 residues: CASSEGTGSYSYTF. The CDR3 nucleotides read TGTGCCAGCAGTGAAGGGACAGGCTCCTATAGCTACACCTTC.

This clonotype was detected ten times or more. The rearrangement uses TRBV4-3 and TRBJ2-6, with D possibly TRBD1 on 6 matching bases. The V end was cut by 1 base, the J end by 0 bases, with 10 bases between. CDR1 and CDR2 from the germline V gene are LGHNA and YSLEER. The CDR3 sequence is 17 residues long. The CDR3 reads CASSQGTASSGANVLTF. The CDR3 DNA sequence: TGCGCCAGCAGCCAAGGGACAGCCAGCTCTGGGGCCAACGTCCTGACTTTC.